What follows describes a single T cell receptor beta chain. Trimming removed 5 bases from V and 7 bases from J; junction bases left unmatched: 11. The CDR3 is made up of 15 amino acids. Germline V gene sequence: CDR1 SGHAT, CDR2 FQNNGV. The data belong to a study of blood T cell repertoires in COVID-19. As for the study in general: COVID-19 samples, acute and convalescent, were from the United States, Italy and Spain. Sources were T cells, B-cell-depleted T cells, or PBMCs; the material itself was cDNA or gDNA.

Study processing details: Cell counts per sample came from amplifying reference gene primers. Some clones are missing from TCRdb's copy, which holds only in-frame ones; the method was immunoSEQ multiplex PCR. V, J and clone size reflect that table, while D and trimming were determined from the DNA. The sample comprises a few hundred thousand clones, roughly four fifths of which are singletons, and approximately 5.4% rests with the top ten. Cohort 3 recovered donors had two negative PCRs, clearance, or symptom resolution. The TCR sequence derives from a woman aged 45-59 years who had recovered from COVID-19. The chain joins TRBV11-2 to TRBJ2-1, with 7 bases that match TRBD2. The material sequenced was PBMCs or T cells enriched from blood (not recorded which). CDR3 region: CASSLSGSLGNEQFF. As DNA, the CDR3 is TGTGCCAGCAGCCTTAGCGGGTCCCTGGGGAATGAGCAGTTCTTC.